The text below deals with one T cell receptor (beta chain). This entry is derived from a study of shared clonotypes between healthy human individuals. This CDR3 is built from 17 residues. Germline V CDR1 and CDR2: SGHVS, FQNEAQ. Trimming cost V 5 bases and J 1 base, with 18 bases left between them. This table comes from immunoSEQ multiplex PCR, and its TCRdb copy is limited to in-frame clones, with some not included. Of about 2 million clones listed, roughly 94% were seen once; the top ten hold 0.9% to 1.5%. Positive CCR7 selection of CD45RO-negative cells yielded the naive CD8 cells, and terminally differentiated effector memory CD45RA+ cells were excluded.

The chain joins TRBV7-8 to TRBJ1-5; TRBD1 might be the D (6 bases). Sequencing input: naive CD8+ T cells sorted from blood. The receptor's source is a man aged 18 to 35 in good health. CDR3 bases: TGTGCCAGCAGCCAGGACCCGGGACATAACAGCAATCAGCCCCAGCATTTT. This gives the protein CASSQDPGHNSNQPQHF.